The 14 T cell receptor beta chains below come from one sample, sequenced in a study of T cells after yellow fever vaccination. MiXCR, applied by TCRdb to the 5' RACE reads, yields one record per CDR3 protein. The repertoire has some 300,000 distinct CDR3 sequences, around 9.3% of them found once; the top ten carry approximately 3.3%. Sequenced here: CD4+ T cells sorted from PBMCs, sampled 5 days after the yellow fever booster vaccination. The receptors originated from a man aged 18 to 30 who received the YFV17D yellow fever vaccine.

There are a few counts of this clonotype. The chain uses TRBV7-2 and TRBJ1-2; D gene uncertain. The length of the CDR3 is 14 residues. CDR1 is SGHTA and CDR2 is FQGNSA in the germline V gene. The ends were cut back, 5 bases at V and 5 bases at J, with 15 bases in the middle. In DNA, the CDR3 is TGTGCCAGCAGCCCGGACCCTTCCGGTTATGGCTACACCTTC. This gives the protein CASSPDPSGYGYTF.

The chain carries TRBV11-2 and TRBJ2-4; TRBD2 is a possible D gene (5 bases). Trimming cost V 1 base and J 7 bases, with 23 bases left between them. This CDR3 contains 18 residues. Germline CDR1 reads SGHAT; CDR2 reads FQNNGV. In DNA, the CDR3 is TGTGCCAGCAGCTTAGTTGGCGGGCAGGTCCCAAAGGCCAACATTCAGTACTTC. It specifies CASSLVGGQVPKANIQYF.

V and J are TRBV5-6 and TRBJ1-5; D is ambiguous. Trimming pared 0 bases from V and 8 bases from J, leaving 6 bases between. The CDR3 loop spans 12 amino acids. CDR1 is SGHDT and CDR2 is YYEEEE in the germline V gene. CDR3 nucleotides: TGTGCCAGCAGCTTGGTGGGAGAGCCCCAGCATTTT. The encoded protein is CASSLVGEPQHF.

This clonotype was observed a handful of times. The chain couples TRBV11-2 to TRBJ1-2; D is possibly TRBD1 (6 bases). The germline V gene has CDR1 SGHAT and CDR2 FQNNGV. The CDR3 covers 14 residues. V lost 5 bases and J lost 8, with 18 bases in between. The CDR3 sequence is CASSKNRVSLGYTF. CDR3 bases: TGTGCCAGCAGCAAGAACAGGGTTTCACTCGGCTACACCTTC. Variable domain in full (rest from reference TRBV11-2 and TRBJ1-2): EAGVAQSPRYKIIEKRQSVAFWCNPISGHATLYWYQQILGQGPKLLIQFQNNGVVDDSQLPKDRFSAERLKGVDSTLKIQPAKLEDSAVYLCASSKNRVSLGYTFGSGTRLTVV.

This chain links TRBV6-6 with TRBJ2-7; D is tentatively TRBD1 or TRBD2 (5 bases each). CDR3 length: 12 residues. V lost 2 bases to trimming and J lost 6 bases, with 8 bases between them. The germline V gene has CDR1 MNHNY and CDR2 SVGAGI (reference sequence). This chain's CDR3 is CASSYGGSEQYV. CDR3 nucleotides: TGTGCCAGCAGTTACGGGGGTAGCGAGCAGTACGTC.

There are a few counts of this clonotype. The V gene is TRBV4-2, the J gene TRBJ1-6; TRBD1 matches 9 bases. Germline values: CDR1 LGHNA, CDR2 YNFKEQ. Trimming took 0 bases from V and 9 from J; bases not matched to a gene: 9. The CDR3 consists of 17 residues. The CDR3 sequence: CASSQDPFRTGASPLHF. The CDR3, as DNA: TGTGCCAGCAGCCAAGATCCTTTCCGGACAGGGGCTTCACCCCTCCACTTT.

This clonotype was counted ten times or more. V is TRBV4-1 and J is TRBJ2-7; 11 bases align to TRBD1. The CDR3 totals 17 residues. Per the germline V gene, CDR1 is MGHRA and CDR2 is YSYEKL. Trimming took 0 bases from V and 0 from J; bases not matched to a gene: 4. In DNA form, the CDR3 reads TGCGCCAGCAGCCAAGAAGTGGGGACAGGGGGCTCCTACGAGCAGTACTTC. It encodes CASSQEVGTGGSYEQYF.

The chain combines TRBV20-1 with TRBJ2-7; TRBD1 aligns across 7 bases. V was clipped by 8 bases and J by 1 base; unmatched bases: 8. The germline CDR1 and CDR2 sequences are DFQATT and SNEGSKA (reference sequence). The CDR3 runs 13 residues. The chain's CDR3 is CSTLPGGSYEQYF. The CDR3 DNA reads TGCAGTACCCTGCCAGGGGGTTCCTACGAGCAGTACTTC.

CDR3 residues: CASSYLTGNTIYF. CDR3 nucleotide sequence: TGTGCCAGCAGTTATCTTACTGGAAACACCATATATTTT. V is TRBV6-6 and J is TRBJ1-3, with D hard to call. The germline V gene has CDR1 MNHNY and CDR2 SVGAGI (reference sequence). Trimming left V 3 bases short and J 2 bases short, with 5 bases between. This CDR3 comprises 13 residues.

The rearrangement links TRBV7-7 to TRBJ2-1, with unresolved D. This CDR3 has 15 residues. The germline V gene encodes CDR1 SSHAT and CDR2 FNYEAQ (reference sequence). V dropped 1 base and J dropped 4 bases, with 11 bases sitting between them. CDR3 nucleotide sequence: TGTGCCAGCAGCTTAGGGTCAGGAGATTACAATGAGCAGTTCTTC. Amino acids: CASSLGSGDYNEQFF.

This sequence joins TRBV5-1 and TRBJ2-7, with 8 bases that match TRBD1. In germline, CDR1 is SGHRS, CDR2 YFSETQ. CDR3 length: 15 residues. The trim removed 4 bases at V and 1 base at J, leaving 7 bases unmatched. Written as DNA, the CDR3 is TGCGCCAGCAGCCCAGGACAGGGTCATTCCTACGAGCAGTACTTC. Encoded protein: CASSPGQGHSYEQYF.

This clonotype turned up a few times. The V and J genes are TRBV6-5 and TRBJ1-2, with 8 bases that match TRBD1. The germline V gene encodes CDR1 MNHEY and CDR2 SVGAGI. Losses at the gene ends were 0 bases for V and 4 bases for J; bases not matched to a gene: 4. The CDR3 is 15 amino acids. The CDR3 loop is CASSYSGQGGYGYTF. Written as DNA, the CDR3 is TGTGCCAGCAGTTACTCCGGACAGGGCGGCTATGGCTACACCTTC.

The J gene is TRBJ1-2, the V gene TRBV6-6; D is undetermined. The CDR3 length is 12 residues. From germline, CDR1 is MNHNY and CDR2 SVGAGI (reference sequence). Trimming shortened V by 9 bases and J by 4 bases, and 12 bases separated the two germline ends. The CDR3 here is CASFDIIYGYTF. The CDR3 bases are TGTGCCAGTTTCGACATAATCTATGGCTACACCTTC.

The CDR3 DNA is TGCAGTGCTCAAACCCTCCATCGACAGGCGATGGATGGGAACATTCAGTACTTC. Protein product: CSAQTLHRQAMDGNIQYF. The chain joins TRBV20-1 to TRBJ2-4; D perhaps matches TRBD1 (6 bases). Trimming took 5 bases from V and 7 from J, leaving 30 bases between them. The germline CDR1 and CDR2 sequences are DFQATT and SNEGSKA (reference sequence). This CDR3 has 18 amino acids.